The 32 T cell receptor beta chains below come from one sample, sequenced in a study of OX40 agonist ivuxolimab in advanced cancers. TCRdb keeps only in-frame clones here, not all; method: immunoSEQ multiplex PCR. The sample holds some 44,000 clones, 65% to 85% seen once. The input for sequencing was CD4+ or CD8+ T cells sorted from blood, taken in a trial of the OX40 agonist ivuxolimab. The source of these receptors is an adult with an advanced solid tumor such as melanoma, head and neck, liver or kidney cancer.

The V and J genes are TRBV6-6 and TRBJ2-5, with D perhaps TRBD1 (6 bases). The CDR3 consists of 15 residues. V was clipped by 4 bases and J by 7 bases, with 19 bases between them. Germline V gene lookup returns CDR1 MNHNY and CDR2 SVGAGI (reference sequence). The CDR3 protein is CASSSPGAGEWTQYF. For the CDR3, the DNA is TGTGCCAGCAGTTCGCCTGGGGCAGGGGAATGGACCCAGTACTTC.

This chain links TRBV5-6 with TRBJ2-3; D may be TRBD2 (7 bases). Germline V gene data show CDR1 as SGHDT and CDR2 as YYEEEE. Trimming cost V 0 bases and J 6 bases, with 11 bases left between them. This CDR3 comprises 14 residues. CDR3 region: CASSLVGGPDTQYF. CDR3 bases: TGTGCCAGCAGCTTGGTGGGGGGGCCGGATACGCAGTATTTT.

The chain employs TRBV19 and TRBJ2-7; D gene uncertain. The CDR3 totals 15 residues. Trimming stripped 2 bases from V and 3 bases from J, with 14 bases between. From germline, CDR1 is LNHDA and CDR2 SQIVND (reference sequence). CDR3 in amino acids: CASSIRYSINYEQYF. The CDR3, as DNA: TGTGCCAGTAGTATACGTTACAGCATAAACTACGAGCAGTACTTC.

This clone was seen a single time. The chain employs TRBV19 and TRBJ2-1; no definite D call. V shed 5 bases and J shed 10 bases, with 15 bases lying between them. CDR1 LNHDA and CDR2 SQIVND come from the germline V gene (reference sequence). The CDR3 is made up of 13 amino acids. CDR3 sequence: CASSGASNSEQFF. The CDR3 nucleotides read TGTGCCAGTAGTGGCGCATCCAATTCGGAGCAGTTCTTC.

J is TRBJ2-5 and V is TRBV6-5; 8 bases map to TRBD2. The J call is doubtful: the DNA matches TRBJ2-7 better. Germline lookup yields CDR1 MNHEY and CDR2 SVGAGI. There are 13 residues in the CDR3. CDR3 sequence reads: CASSLGLAYEQYF. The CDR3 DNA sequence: TGTGCCAGCAGTTTGGGACTAGCCTACGAGCAGTACTTC.

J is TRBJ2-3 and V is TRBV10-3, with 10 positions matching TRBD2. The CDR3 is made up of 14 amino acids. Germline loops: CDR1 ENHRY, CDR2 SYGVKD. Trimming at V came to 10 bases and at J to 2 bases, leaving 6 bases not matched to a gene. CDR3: CATKREGVTDTQYF. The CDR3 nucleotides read TGTGCCACCAAGCGGGAGGGAGTCACAGATACGCAGTATTTT.

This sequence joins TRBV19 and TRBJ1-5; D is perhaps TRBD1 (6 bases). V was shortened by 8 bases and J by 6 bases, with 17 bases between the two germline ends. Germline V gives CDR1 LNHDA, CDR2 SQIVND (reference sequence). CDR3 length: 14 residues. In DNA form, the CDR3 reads TGTGCCAGTTCCCCGACCCAGGGGAGTCAGCCCCAGCATTTT. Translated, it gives CASSPTQGSQPQHF.

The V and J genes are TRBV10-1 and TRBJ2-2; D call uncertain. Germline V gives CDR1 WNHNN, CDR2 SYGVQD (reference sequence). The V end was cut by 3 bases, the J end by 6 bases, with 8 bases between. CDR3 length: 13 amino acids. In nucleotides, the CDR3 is TGCGCCAGCAGTGATAATGGGCCCGGGGAGCTGTTTTTT. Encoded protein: CASSDNGPGELFF.

The CDR3 loop reads CASSPAGPQYNEQFF. The CDR3 nucleotides are TGCGCCAGCAGCCCCGCCGGGCCTCAATACAATGAGCAGTTCTTC. The chain combines TRBV5-1 with TRBJ2-1; D remains unclear. The CDR3 loop spans 15 amino acids. Trimming pared 4 bases from V and 4 bases from J, leaving 15 bases between. CDR1 is SGHRS, CDR2 YFSETQ, per germline.

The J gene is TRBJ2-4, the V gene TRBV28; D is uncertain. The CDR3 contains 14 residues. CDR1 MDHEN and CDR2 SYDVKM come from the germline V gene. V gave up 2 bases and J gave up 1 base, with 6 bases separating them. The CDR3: CASSLRHAKNIQYF. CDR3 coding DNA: TGTGCCAGCAGTTTACGACACGCCAAAAACATTCAGTACTTC. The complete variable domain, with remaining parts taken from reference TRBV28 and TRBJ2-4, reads DVKVTQSSRYLVKRTGEKVFLECVQDMDHENMFWYRQDPGLGLRLIYFSYDVKMKEKGDIPEGYSVSREKKERFSLILESASTNQTSMYLCASSLRHAKNIQYFGAGTRLSVL.

DNA for the CDR3: TGTGCCAGCTCACCAGAGGCAGAGGGTTCACCCCTCCACTTT. This codes for CASSPEAEGSPLHF. This rearrangement joins TRBV18 to TRBJ1-6; D is ambiguous. V lost 2 bases, J lost 9 bases, and 11 bases lay in between. Germline CDR1 reads KGHSH; CDR2 reads LQKENI. The CDR3 contains 14 residues.

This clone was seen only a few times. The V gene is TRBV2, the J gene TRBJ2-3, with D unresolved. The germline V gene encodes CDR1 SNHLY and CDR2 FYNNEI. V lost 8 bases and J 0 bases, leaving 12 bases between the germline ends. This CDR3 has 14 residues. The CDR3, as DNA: TGTGCCAGCGGCCGTGGTGGGAGCACAGATACGCAGTATTTT. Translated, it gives CASGRGGSTDTQYF.

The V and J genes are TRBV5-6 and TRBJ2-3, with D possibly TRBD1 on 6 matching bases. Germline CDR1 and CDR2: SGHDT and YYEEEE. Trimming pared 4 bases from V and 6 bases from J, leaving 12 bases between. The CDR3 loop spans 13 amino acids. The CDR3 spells CASSPVDRDTQYF. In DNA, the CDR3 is TGTGCCAGCAGCCCCGTCGACAGGGATACGCAGTATTTT.

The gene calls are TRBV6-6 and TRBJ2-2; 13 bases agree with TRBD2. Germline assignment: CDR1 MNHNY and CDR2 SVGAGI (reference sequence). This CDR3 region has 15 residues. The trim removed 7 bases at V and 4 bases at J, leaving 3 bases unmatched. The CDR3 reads CASTRTSGSTGELFF. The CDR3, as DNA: TGTGCCAGCACCCGGACTAGCGGGAGCACCGGGGAGCTGTTTTTT.

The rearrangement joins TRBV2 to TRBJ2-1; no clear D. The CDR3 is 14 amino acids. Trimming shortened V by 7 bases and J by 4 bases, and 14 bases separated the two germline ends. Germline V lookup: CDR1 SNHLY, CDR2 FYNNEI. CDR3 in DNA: TGTGCCAGCACGCCAGGTAGCCTATACAATGAGCAGTTCTTC. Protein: CASTPGSLYNEQFF.

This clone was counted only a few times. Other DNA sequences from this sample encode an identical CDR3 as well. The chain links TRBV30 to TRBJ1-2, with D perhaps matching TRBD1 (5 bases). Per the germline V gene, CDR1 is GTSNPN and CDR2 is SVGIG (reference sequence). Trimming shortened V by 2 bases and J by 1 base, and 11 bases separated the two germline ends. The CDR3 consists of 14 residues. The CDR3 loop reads CAWSPQRGNYGYTF. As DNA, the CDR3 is TGTGCCTGGAGTCCGCAAAGGGGTAACTATGGCTACACCTTC. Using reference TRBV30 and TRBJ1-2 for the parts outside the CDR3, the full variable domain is SQTIHQWPATLVQPVGSPLSLECTVEGTSNPNLYWYRQAAGRGLQLLFYSVGIGQISSEVPQNLSASRPQDRQFILSSKKLLLSDSGFYLCAWSPQRGNYGYTFGSGTRLTVV.

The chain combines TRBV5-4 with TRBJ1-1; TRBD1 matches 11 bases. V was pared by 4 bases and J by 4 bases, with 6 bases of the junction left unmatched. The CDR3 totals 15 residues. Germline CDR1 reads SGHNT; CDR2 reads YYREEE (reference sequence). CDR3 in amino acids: CASSLDRGQITEAFF. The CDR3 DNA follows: TGTGCCAGCAGCCTGGACAGGGGGCAGATCACTGAAGCTTTCTTT. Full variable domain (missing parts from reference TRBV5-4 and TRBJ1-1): ETGVTQSPTHLIKTRGQQVTLRCSSQSGHNTVSWYQQALGQGPQFIFQYYREEENGRGNFPPRFSGLQFPNYSSELNVNALELDDSALYLCASSLDRGQITEAFFGQGTRLTVV.

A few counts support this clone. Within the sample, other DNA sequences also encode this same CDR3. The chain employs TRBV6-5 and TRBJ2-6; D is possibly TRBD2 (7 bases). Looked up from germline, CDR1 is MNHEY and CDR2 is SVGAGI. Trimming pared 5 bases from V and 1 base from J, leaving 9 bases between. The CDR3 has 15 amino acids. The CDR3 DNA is TGTGCCAGCAGTAGGGGGGGGTCTGGGGCCAACGTCCTGACTTTC. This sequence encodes CASSRGGSGANVLTF.

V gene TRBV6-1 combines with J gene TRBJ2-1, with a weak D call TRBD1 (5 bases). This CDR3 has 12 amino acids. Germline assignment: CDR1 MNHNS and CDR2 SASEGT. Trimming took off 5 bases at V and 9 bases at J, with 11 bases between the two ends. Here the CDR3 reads CASSIPGREQFF. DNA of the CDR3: TGTGCCAGCAGTATCCCAGGGCGTGAGCAGTTCTTC.

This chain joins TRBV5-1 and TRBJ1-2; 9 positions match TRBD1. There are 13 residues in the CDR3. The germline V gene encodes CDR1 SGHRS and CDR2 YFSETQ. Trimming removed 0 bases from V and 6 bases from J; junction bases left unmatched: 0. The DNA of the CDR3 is TGCGCCAGCAGCTTGGGACAGGGGGATGGCTACACCTTC. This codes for CASSLGQGDGYTF.

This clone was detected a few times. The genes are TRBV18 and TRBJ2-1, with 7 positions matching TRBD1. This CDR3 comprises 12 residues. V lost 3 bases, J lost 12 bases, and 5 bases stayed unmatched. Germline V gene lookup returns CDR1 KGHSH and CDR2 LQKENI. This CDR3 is CASSPRTGRQFF. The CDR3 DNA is TGTGCCAGCTCACCTCGGACAGGAAGGCAGTTCTTC.

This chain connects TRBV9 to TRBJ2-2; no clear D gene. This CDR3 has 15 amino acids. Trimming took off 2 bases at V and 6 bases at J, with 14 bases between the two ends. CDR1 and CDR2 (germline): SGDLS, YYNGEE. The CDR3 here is CASSVGYIGAGELFF. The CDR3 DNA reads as TGTGCCAGCAGCGTGGGGTACATAGGCGCCGGGGAGCTGTTTTTT.

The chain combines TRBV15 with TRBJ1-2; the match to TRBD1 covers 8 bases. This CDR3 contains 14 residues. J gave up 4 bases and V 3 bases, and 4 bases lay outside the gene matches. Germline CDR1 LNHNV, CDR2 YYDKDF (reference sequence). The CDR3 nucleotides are TGTGCCACCAGCAGGACAGGGGTTGGCTATGGCTACACCTTC. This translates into CATSRTGVGYGYTF.

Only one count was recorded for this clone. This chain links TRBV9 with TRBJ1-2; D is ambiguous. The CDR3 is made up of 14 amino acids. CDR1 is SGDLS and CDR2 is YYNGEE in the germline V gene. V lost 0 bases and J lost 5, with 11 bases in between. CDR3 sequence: CASSVEPGEYGYTF. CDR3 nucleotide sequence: TGTGCCAGCAGCGTAGAACCGGGCGAGTATGGCTACACCTTC.

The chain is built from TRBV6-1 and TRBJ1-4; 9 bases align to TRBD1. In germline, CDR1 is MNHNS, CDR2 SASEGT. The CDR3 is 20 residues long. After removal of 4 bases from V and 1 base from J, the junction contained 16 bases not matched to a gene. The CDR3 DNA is TGTGCCAGCAGTGCAGGGGGGACAGGGTATATTTGGGTAACTAATGAAAAACTGTTTTTT. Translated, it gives CASSAGGTGYIWVTNEKLFF.

The chain's CDR3 is CASSEDRSYQPQHF. The CDR3 DNA reads as TGTGCCAGCAGTGAGGACAGGTCGTATCAGCCCCAGCATTTT. The gene calls are TRBV13 and TRBJ1-5, with TRBD1 matching over 7 bases. V lost 6 bases, J lost 5 bases, and 7 bases stayed unmatched. Germline V lookup: CDR1 PRHDT, CDR2 FYEKMQ (reference sequence). The CDR3 spans 14 residues.

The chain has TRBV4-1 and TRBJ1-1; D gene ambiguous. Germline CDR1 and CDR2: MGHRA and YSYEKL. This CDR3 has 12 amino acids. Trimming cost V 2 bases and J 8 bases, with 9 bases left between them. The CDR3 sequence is CASSQKGREAFF. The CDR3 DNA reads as TGCGCCAGCAGCCAAAAGGGCAGGGAAGCTTTCTTT.

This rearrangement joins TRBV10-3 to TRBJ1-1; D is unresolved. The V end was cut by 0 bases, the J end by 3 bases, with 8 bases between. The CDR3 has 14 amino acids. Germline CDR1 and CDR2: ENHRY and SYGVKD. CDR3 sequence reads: CAISESVTYTEAFF. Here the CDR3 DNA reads TGTGCCATCAGTGAGTCGGTTACGTACACTGAAGCTTTCTTT.

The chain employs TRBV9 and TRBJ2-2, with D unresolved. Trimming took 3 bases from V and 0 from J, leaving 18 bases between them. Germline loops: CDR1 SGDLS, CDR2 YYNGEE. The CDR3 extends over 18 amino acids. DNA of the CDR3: TGTGCCAGCAGCGCACCGACCGGAAAACCAGCGAACACCGGGGAGCTGTTTTTT. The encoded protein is CASSAPTGKPANTGELFF.

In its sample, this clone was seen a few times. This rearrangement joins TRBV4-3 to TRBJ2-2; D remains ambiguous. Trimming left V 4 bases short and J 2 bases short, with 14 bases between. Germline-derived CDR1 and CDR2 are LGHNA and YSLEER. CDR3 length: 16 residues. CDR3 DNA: TGCGCCAGCAGCCCCCAAGTAGGATTTAACACCGGGGAGCTGTTTTTT. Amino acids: CASSPQVGFNTGELFF.

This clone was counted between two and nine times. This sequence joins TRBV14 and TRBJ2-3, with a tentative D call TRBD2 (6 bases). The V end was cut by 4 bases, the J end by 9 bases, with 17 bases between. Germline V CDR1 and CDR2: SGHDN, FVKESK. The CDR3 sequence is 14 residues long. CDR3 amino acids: CASSPRDSGMTQYF. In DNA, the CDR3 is TGTGCCAGCAGCCCTCGGGACTCTGGTATGACGCAGTATTTT.

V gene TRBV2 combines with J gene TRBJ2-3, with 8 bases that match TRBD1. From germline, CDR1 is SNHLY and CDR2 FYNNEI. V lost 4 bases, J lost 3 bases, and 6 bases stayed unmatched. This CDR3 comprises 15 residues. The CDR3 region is CASSGQGLRTDTQYF. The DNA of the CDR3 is TGTGCCAGCAGTGGACAGGGGTTGAGGACAGATACGCAGTATTTT. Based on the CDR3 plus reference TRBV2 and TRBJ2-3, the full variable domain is EPEVTQTPSHQVTQMGQEVILRCVPISNHLYFYWYRQILGQKVEFLVSFYNNEISEKSEIFDDQFSVERPDGSNFTLKIRSTKLEDSAMYFCASSGQGLRTDTQYFGPGTRLTVL.